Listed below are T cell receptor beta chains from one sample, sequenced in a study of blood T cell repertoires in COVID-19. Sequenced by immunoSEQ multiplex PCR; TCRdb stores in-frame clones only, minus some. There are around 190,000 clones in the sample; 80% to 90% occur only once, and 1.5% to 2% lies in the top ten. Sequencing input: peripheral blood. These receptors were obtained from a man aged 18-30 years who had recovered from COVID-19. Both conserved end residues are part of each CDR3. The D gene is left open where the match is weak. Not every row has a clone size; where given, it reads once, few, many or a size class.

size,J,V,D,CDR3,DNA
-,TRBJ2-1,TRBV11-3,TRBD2,CASSLEPGGYNEQFF,TGTGCCAGCAGCTTAGAACCGGGAGGCTACAATGAGCAGTTCTTC
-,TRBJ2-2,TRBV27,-,CASSPYGTGELFF,TGTGCCAGCAGCCCCTACGGTACCGGGGAGCTGTTTTTT
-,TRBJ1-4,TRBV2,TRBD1,CASNGQGVWEKLFF,TGTGCCAGCAACGGACAGGGGGTATGGGAAAAACTGTTTTTT
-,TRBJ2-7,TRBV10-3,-,CATNGRPGHEQYF,TGTGCCACCAACGGCCGACCAGGCCACGAGCAGTACTTC
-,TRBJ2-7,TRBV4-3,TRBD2,CASSQGRGLGREQYF,TGCGCCAGCAGCCAGGGGAGGGGACTGGGTCGCGAGCAGTACTTC
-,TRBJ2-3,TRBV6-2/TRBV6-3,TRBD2,CASSLLAGGLDTQYF,TGTGCCAGCAGTCTACTAGCGGGAGGGTTAGATACGCAGTATTTT
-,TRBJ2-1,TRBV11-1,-,CASTPGAQYNEQFF,TGTGCTAGCACCCCAGGGGCCCAATACAATGAGCAGTTCTTC
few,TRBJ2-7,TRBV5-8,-,CASSERGSNEQYF,TGTGCCAGCAGCGAAAGGGGTTCCAACGAGCAGTACTTC
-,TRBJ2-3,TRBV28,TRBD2,CASTSGRSTDTQYF,TGTGCCAGCACCAGCGGGAGGAGCACAGATACGCAGTATTTT
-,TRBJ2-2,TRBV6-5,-,CASTQAGTGELFF,TGTGCCAGCACCCAGGCGGGGACCGGGGAGCTGTTTTTT
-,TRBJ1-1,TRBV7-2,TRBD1,CASSSDRGTEAFF,TGTGCCAGCAGCTCCGACAGGGGTACTGAAGCTTTCTTT
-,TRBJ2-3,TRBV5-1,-,CASTRDQGTDTQYF,TGCGCCAGCACCCGGGATCAGGGGACAGATACGCAGTATTTT
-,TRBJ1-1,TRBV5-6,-,CASSPRTSKTAFF,TGTGCCAGCAGCCCCCGGACATCAAAGACCGCTTTCTTT
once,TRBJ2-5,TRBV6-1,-,CASSIQSQETQYF,TGTGCCAGCAGCATACAGTCCCAAGAGACCCAGTACTTC
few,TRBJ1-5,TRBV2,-,CASRDQANQPQHF,TGTGCCAGCAGGGATCAAGCGAATCAGCCCCAGCATTTT
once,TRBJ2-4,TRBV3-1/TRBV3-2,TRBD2,CASSQDREREVYIQYF,TGTGCCAGCAGCCAAGATAGGGAGCGGGAGGTGTACATTCAGTACTTC
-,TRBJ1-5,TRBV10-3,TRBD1,CATKTGGNGEPQHF,TGTGCCACCAAGACAGGGGGTAATGGGGAGCCCCAGCATTTT
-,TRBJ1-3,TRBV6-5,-,CASSYYRDIGNTIYF,TGTGCCAGCAGTTACTACCGGGACATTGGAAACACCATATATTTT
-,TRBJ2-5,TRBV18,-,CASSLQPQETQYF,TGTGCCAGCTCACTACAACCCCAAGAGACCCAGTACTTC
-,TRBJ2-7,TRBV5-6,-,CASSGGTGAYEQYF,TGTGCCAGCAGCGGGGGGACCGGAGCCTACGAGCAGTACTTC
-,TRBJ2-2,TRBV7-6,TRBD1,CASRRQGAPPGELFF,TGTGCCAGCAGACGACAGGGGGCGCCCCCCGGGGAGCTGTTTTTT
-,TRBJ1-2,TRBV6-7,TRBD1,CASIRDRGLADGYTF,TGTGCCAGCATTCGGGACAGGGGGCTAGCAGATGGCTACACCTTC
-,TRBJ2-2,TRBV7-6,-,CASGRTVNTGELFF,TGTGCCAGCGGAAGGACTGTGAACACCGGGGAGCTGTTTTTT
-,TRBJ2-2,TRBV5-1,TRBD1,CASSRPGQGLAFNTGELFF,TGCGCCAGCAGCAGGCCCGGACAGGGACTGGCCTTTAACACCGGGGAGCTGTTTTTT
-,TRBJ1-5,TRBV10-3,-,CAISEWGVFSNQPQHF,TGTGCCATCAGTGAGTGGGGGGTCTTTAGCAATCAGCCCCAGCATTTT
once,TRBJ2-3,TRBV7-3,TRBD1,CASSLTGQGFGRDTQYF,TGTGCCAGCAGCTTAACCGGACAGGGCTTCGGACGGGATACGCAGTATTTT
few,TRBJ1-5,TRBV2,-,CASSLRDPLPQHF,TGTGCCAGCAGTTTGCGGGACCCCCTGCCCCAGCATTTT
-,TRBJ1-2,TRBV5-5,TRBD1,CASRPRQGYGYTF,TGTGCCAGCAGACCTCGACAGGGCTATGGCTACACCTTC
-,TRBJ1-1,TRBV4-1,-,CAIRGPNTEAFF,TGCGCCATCCGCGGCCCGAACACTGAAGCTTTCTTT
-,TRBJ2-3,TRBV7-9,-,CASSLANRFTDTQYF,TGTGCCAGCAGCTTAGCGAACAGGTTCACAGATACGCAGTATTTT
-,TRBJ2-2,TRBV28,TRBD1,CASRDRDPGELFF,TGTGCCAGCCGGGACAGGGATCCCGGGGAGCTGTTTTTT
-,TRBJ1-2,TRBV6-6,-,CASSPGEANYGYTF,TGTGCCAGCAGTCCCGGGGAAGCTAACTATGGCTACACCTTC
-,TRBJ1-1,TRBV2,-,CASTGQMNTEAFF,TGTGCCAGCACCGGACAGATGAACACTGAAGCTTTCTTT
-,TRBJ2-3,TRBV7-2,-,CASSSRQRIADTQYF,TGTGCCAGCAGCTCTAGACAGAGGATTGCAGATACGCAGTATTTT
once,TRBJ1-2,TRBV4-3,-,CASSQDSTGQTNYGYTF,TGCGCCAGCAGCCAAGATTCTACTGGACAGACCAACTATGGCTACACCTTC
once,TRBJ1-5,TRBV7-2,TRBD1,CASSQGTANQPQHF,TGTGCCAGCAGCCAAGGGACAGCTAATCAGCCCCAGCATTTT
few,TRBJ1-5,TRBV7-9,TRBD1,CASSFGTGINQPQHF,TGTGCCAGCAGCTTCGGGACAGGGATTAATCAGCCCCAGCATTTT
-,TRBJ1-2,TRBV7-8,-,CASSPGGGFGYTF,TGTGCCAGCAGCCCGGGGGGGGGCTTTGGCTACACCTTC
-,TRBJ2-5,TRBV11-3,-,CASSPAEKETQYF,TGTGCCAGCAGCCCCGCGGAGAAAGAGACCCAGTACTTC
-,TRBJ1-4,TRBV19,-,CASSRDRDTAAPTNEKLFF,TGTGCCAGTAGCAGGGACCGGGACACTGCGGCCCCTACTAATGAAAAACTGTTTTTT
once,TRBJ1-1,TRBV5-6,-,CASSLGGFTEAFF,TGTGCCAGCAGCTTAGGGGGTTTCACTGAAGCTTTCTTT
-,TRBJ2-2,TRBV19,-,CAGRQRSNTGELFF,TGTGCCGGCCGACAGCGATCGAACACCGGGGAGCTGTTTTTT
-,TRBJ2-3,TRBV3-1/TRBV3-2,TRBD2,CASSFQGPRGREGRDTQYF,TGTGCCAGCAGCTTCCAAGGCCCTAGGGGGCGGGAGGGCCGGGATACGCAGTATTTT
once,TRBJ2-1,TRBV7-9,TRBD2,CASSLVSGTFYNEQFF,TGTGCCAGCAGCTTAGTTAGCGGGACCTTTTACAATGAGCAGTTCTTC
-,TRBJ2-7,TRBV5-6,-,CASSLDGSSYEQYF,TGTGCCAGCAGCTTGGACGGGAGCTCCTACGAGCAGTACTTC
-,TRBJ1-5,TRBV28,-,CASSSGNSNQPQHF,TGTGCCAGCAGCTCGGGGAATAGCAATCAGCCCCAGCATTTT
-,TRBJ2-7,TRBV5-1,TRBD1,CASSLGDRAGSYEQYF,TGCGCCAGCAGCTTGGGGGACAGGGCGGGGTCCTACGAGCAGTACTTC
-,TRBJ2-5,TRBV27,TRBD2,CASSLRGQETQYF,TGTGCCAGCAGTCTGCGGGGGCAAGAGACCCAGTACTTC
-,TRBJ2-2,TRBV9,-,CATTGVTGELFF,TGTGCCACCACAGGAGTGACCGGGGAGCTGTTTTTT
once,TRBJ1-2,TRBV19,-,CASSMGPDGNGYTF,TGTGCCAGTAGTATGGGCCCTGACGGCAACGGCTACACCTTC
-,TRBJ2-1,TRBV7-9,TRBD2,CASSLDGAGKAYNEQFF,TGTGCCAGCAGCTTAGACGGAGCGGGAAAGGCCTACAATGAGCAGTTCTTC
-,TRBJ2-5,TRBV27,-,CASRQNRDFQETQYF,TGTGCCAGCAGGCAAAACCGGGACTTCCAAGAGACCCAGTACTTC
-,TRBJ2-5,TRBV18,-,CASSPRGQQQETQYF,TGTGCCAGCTCACCACGGGGCCAGCAACAAGAGACCCAGTACTTC
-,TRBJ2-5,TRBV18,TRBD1,CASSPGQGAQETQYF,TGTGCCAGCTCGCCGGGACAGGGGGCACAAGAGACCCAGTACTTC
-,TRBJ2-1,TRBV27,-,CASSSFYEQFF,TGTGCCAGCAGTTCTTTCTATGAGCAGTTCTTC
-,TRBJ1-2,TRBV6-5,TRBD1,CASRPTGPLGYTF,TGTGCCAGCAGACCGACAGGGCCCCTAGGCTACACCTTC
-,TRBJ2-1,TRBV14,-,CASSQGLTRVSYNEQFF,TGTGCCAGCAGCCAAGGTCTAACTAGGGTTTCCTACAATGAGCAGTTCTTC
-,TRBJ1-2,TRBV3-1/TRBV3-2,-,CASSQGLTAYGYTF,TGTGCCAGCAGCCAAGGACTGACAGCCTATGGCTACACCTTC
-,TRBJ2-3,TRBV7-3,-,CASSLAGPTDTQYF,TGTGCCAGCAGCTTAGCAGGGCCCACAGATACGCAGTATTTT